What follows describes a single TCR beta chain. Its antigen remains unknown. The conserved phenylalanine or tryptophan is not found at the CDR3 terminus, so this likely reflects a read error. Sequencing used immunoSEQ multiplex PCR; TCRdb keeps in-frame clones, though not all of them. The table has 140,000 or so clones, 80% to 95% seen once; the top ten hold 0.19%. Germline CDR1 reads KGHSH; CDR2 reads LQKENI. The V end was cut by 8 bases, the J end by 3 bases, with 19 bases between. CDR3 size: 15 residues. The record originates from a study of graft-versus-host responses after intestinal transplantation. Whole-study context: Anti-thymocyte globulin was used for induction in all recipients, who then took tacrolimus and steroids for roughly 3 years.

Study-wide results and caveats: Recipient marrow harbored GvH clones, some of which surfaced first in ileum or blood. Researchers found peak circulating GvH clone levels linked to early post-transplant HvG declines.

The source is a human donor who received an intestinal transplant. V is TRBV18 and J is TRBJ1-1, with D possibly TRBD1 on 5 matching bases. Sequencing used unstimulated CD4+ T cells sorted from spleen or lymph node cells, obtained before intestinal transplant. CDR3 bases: TGTGCCAGCCACCTCGGCGGGGGACGGGACACTGAAGCTTTCCTT. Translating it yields CASHLGGGRDTEAFL.